Listed below are T cell receptor beta chains from one sample, sequenced in a study of blood T cell repertoires in COVID-19. Data came from immunoSEQ multiplex PCR; TCRdb stores just in-frame clones and leaves some out. Among some 220,000 clones listed, 80% were seen once. Sequences were obtained from peripheral blood. These receptor sequences come from a human donor in a cohort sampled during active COVID-19. CDR3s include the opening cysteine and the closing phenylalanine or tryptophan. Each record gives: clone size, J gene, V gene, D gene, CDR3 protein, CDR3 DNA. The D gene is left open where the match is weak. Size tells how often a clone was seen (once, few, many) or the class of an expanded clone, and some rows leave it out.

>NA|TRBJ1-2|TRBV5-1|TRBD1
CASSLVPMGTGFYGYTF
TGCGCCAGCAGCTTGGTACCAATGGGGACAGGGTTCTATGGCTACACCTTC
>NA|TRBJ1-2|TRBV2|NA
CASRWEVEGYTF
TGTGCCAGCAGGTGGGAGGTTGAGGGCTACACCTTC
>NA|TRBJ1-2|TRBV7-9|NA
CASSTGQAGLYGYTF
TGTGCCAGCAGCACCGGGCAGGCGGGCCTCTATGGCTACACCTTC
>NA|TRBJ2-7|TRBV28|TRBD2
CASSPPGLAGVYEQYF
TGTGCCAGCAGTCCCCCCGGACTAGCGGGAGTCTACGAGCAGTACTTC
>NA|TRBJ1-1|TRBV19|NA
CASSKGSPGGTEAFF
TGTGCCAGTAGTAAGGGGTCTCCGGGGGGCACTGAAGCTTTCTTT
>NA|TRBJ1-1|TRBV5-6|NA
CASRSRGTGEAFF
TGTGCCAGCAGAAGCCGGGGGACGGGTGAAGCTTTCTTT
>once|TRBJ2-3|TRBV15|NA
CATSPSGDTQYF
TGTGCCACCAGCCCCTCGGGGGATACGCAGTATTTT
>NA|TRBJ2-4|TRBV2|NA
CASRSGTKNIQYF
TGTGCCAGCAGGTCAGGAACAAAAAACATTCAGTACTTC
>NA|TRBJ1-4|TRBV3-1/TRBV3-2|NA
CASSRFGEKLFF
TGTGCCAGCAGCCGATTCGGTGAAAAACTGTTTTTT
>NA|TRBJ1-2|TRBV19|NA
CASSIGDRSLTPNYGYTF
TGTGCCAGTAGTATAGGCGACAGAAGCCTTACTCCTAACTATGGCTACACCTTC
>NA|TRBJ2-2|TRBV6-2/TRBV6-3|TRBD2
CASSYSSSGGVHDTGELFF
TGTGCCAGCAGTTACTCGTCTAGCGGGGGGGTCCACGACACCGGGGAGCTGTTTTTT
>NA|TRBJ2-7|TRBV6-6|NA
CASSYASGVYEQYF
TGTGCCAGCAGTTATGCATCCGGGGTCTACGAGCAGTACTTC
>NA|TRBJ2-1|TRBV12-5|NA
CASGLGRADEQFF
TGTGCTAGTGGTTTGGGCAGGGCTGATGAGCAGTTCTTC
>NA|TRBJ1-3|TRBV12-3/TRBV12-4|NA
CASSSGSGNTIYF
TGTGCCAGCAGTTCGGGGTCTGGAAACACCATATATTTT
>NA|TRBJ2-1|TRBV5-1|NA
CASSSRQAIYNEQFF
TGCGCCAGCAGCTCCCGACAGGCGATCTACAATGAGCAGTTCTTC
>few|TRBJ1-4|TRBV19|NA
CASSIKGQSNEKLFF
TGTGCCAGTAGTATAAAAGGACAGAGTAATGAAAAACTGTTTTTT